A selection of T cell receptor beta chains follows, all from one sample in a study of early T cells in non-severe SARS-CoV-2 infection. TCRdb fed the 5' RACE reads into MiXCR, producing one record per CDR3 protein. This table holds some 49,000 distinct CDR3 sequences, about 12% found once. Material: whole blood. These TCRs come from an adult who was a healthcare worker with PCR-confirmed SARS-CoV-2 infection or an uninfected control (not recorded which). Each CDR3 is given with its conserved first and last residue. A D gene is named only where the DNA matches it firmly. Not every row has a clone size; where given, it reads once, few, many or a size class.

v_call: TRBV11-3; j_call: TRBJ1-1; clone_size: many; d_call: TRBD1; cdr3_aa: CASSFGQANTEAFF; cdr3_nt: TGTGCCAGCAGCTTTGGACAGGCGAACACTGAAGCTTTCTTT
v_call: TRBV12-3/TRBV12-4; j_call: TRBJ1-6; clone_size: -; d_call: -; cdr3_aa: CASSFGPGPNYNSPLHF; cdr3_nt: TGTGCCAGCAGTTTTGGGCCAGGGCCAAACTATAATTCACCCCTCCACTTT
v_call: TRBV7-9; j_call: TRBJ2-5; clone_size: many; d_call: TRBD2; cdr3_aa: CASSFSSGTETQYF; cdr3_nt: TGTGCCAGCAGCTTCTCTAGCGGGACAGAGACCCAGTACTTC
v_call: TRBV18; j_call: TRBJ1-1; clone_size: many; d_call: -; cdr3_aa: CASSPQRGNTEAFF; cdr3_nt: TGTGCCAGCTCACCACAGAGGGGGAACACTGAAGCTTTCTTT
v_call: TRBV9; j_call: TRBJ1-1; clone_size: few; d_call: TRBD1; cdr3_aa: CASSVQGATEAFF; cdr3_nt: TGTGCCAGCAGCGTCCAGGGGGCCACTGAAGCTTTCTTT
v_call: TRBV29-1; j_call: TRBJ2-7; clone_size: many; d_call: -; cdr3_aa: CSVGTAYEQYF; cdr3_nt: TGCAGCGTTGGGACAGCCTACGAGCAGTACTTC
v_call: TRBV9; j_call: TRBJ1-1; clone_size: many; d_call: -; cdr3_aa: CASSVAFAEGGLNTEAFF; cdr3_nt: TGTGCCAGCAGCGTAGCCTTTGCGGAAGGGGGGTTGAACACTGAAGCTTTCTTT
v_call: TRBV11-2; j_call: TRBJ2-7; clone_size: many; d_call: TRBD2; cdr3_aa: CASSPLRESLYEQYF; cdr3_nt: TGTGCCAGCAGCCCGCTGCGGGAGTCGCTGTACGAGCAGTACTTC
v_call: TRBV6-5; j_call: TRBJ2-7; clone_size: many; d_call: -; cdr3_aa: CASSWARGTYEQYF; cdr3_nt: TGTGCCAGCAGTTGGGCCAGGGGAACCTACGAGCAGTACTTC
v_call: TRBV4-1; j_call: TRBJ2-4; clone_size: few; d_call: -; cdr3_aa: CASSQEVSGAKNIQYF; cdr3_nt: TGCGCCAGCAGCCAAGAGGTTTCGGGAGCCAAAAACATTCAGTACTTC
v_call: TRBV12-3/TRBV12-4; j_call: TRBJ2-7; clone_size: -; d_call: -; cdr3_aa: CASLRADSYEQYF; cdr3_nt: TGTGCCAGCCTCCGAGCTGATTCCTACGAGCAGTACTTC
v_call: TRBV19; j_call: TRBJ1-3; clone_size: -; d_call: -; cdr3_aa: CASSRGSGNTIYF; cdr3_nt: TGTGCCAGTAGTCGGGGGTCTGGAAACACCATATATTTT
v_call: TRBV4-1; j_call: TRBJ1-5; clone_size: -; d_call: -; cdr3_aa: CASARRQAAQPQHF; cdr3_nt: TGCGCCAGCGCCAGGAGGCAGGCCGCTCAGCCCCAGCATTTT
v_call: TRBV4-1; j_call: TRBJ1-6; clone_size: few; d_call: -; cdr3_aa: CASSQGDLSSYNSPLHF; cdr3_nt: TGCGCCAGCAGCCAAGGGGACCTAAGCTCCTATAATTCACCCCTCCACTTT
v_call: TRBV7-6; j_call: TRBJ2-2; clone_size: many; d_call: -; cdr3_aa: CASSLDGPPGELFF; cdr3_nt: TGTGCCAGCAGCTTAGATGGACCCCCCGGGGAGCTGTTTTTT
v_call: TRBV3-1; j_call: TRBJ2-2; clone_size: -; d_call: -; cdr3_aa: CASRYGDTGDPGELFF; cdr3_nt: TGTGCCAGCAGGTACGGGGACACCGGGGACCCCGGGGAGCTGTTTTTT
v_call: TRBV5-6; j_call: TRBJ2-5; clone_size: -; d_call: -; cdr3_aa: CASSRDRPLGQETQYF; cdr3_nt: TGTGCCAGCAGTCGAGACCGACCCTTGGGCCAAGAGACCCAGTACTTC
v_call: TRBV9; j_call: TRBJ2-3; clone_size: -; d_call: TRBD2; cdr3_aa: CASSASGTHADTQYF; cdr3_nt: TGTGCCAGCAGCGCTAGCGGGACTCACGCAGATACGCAGTATTTT